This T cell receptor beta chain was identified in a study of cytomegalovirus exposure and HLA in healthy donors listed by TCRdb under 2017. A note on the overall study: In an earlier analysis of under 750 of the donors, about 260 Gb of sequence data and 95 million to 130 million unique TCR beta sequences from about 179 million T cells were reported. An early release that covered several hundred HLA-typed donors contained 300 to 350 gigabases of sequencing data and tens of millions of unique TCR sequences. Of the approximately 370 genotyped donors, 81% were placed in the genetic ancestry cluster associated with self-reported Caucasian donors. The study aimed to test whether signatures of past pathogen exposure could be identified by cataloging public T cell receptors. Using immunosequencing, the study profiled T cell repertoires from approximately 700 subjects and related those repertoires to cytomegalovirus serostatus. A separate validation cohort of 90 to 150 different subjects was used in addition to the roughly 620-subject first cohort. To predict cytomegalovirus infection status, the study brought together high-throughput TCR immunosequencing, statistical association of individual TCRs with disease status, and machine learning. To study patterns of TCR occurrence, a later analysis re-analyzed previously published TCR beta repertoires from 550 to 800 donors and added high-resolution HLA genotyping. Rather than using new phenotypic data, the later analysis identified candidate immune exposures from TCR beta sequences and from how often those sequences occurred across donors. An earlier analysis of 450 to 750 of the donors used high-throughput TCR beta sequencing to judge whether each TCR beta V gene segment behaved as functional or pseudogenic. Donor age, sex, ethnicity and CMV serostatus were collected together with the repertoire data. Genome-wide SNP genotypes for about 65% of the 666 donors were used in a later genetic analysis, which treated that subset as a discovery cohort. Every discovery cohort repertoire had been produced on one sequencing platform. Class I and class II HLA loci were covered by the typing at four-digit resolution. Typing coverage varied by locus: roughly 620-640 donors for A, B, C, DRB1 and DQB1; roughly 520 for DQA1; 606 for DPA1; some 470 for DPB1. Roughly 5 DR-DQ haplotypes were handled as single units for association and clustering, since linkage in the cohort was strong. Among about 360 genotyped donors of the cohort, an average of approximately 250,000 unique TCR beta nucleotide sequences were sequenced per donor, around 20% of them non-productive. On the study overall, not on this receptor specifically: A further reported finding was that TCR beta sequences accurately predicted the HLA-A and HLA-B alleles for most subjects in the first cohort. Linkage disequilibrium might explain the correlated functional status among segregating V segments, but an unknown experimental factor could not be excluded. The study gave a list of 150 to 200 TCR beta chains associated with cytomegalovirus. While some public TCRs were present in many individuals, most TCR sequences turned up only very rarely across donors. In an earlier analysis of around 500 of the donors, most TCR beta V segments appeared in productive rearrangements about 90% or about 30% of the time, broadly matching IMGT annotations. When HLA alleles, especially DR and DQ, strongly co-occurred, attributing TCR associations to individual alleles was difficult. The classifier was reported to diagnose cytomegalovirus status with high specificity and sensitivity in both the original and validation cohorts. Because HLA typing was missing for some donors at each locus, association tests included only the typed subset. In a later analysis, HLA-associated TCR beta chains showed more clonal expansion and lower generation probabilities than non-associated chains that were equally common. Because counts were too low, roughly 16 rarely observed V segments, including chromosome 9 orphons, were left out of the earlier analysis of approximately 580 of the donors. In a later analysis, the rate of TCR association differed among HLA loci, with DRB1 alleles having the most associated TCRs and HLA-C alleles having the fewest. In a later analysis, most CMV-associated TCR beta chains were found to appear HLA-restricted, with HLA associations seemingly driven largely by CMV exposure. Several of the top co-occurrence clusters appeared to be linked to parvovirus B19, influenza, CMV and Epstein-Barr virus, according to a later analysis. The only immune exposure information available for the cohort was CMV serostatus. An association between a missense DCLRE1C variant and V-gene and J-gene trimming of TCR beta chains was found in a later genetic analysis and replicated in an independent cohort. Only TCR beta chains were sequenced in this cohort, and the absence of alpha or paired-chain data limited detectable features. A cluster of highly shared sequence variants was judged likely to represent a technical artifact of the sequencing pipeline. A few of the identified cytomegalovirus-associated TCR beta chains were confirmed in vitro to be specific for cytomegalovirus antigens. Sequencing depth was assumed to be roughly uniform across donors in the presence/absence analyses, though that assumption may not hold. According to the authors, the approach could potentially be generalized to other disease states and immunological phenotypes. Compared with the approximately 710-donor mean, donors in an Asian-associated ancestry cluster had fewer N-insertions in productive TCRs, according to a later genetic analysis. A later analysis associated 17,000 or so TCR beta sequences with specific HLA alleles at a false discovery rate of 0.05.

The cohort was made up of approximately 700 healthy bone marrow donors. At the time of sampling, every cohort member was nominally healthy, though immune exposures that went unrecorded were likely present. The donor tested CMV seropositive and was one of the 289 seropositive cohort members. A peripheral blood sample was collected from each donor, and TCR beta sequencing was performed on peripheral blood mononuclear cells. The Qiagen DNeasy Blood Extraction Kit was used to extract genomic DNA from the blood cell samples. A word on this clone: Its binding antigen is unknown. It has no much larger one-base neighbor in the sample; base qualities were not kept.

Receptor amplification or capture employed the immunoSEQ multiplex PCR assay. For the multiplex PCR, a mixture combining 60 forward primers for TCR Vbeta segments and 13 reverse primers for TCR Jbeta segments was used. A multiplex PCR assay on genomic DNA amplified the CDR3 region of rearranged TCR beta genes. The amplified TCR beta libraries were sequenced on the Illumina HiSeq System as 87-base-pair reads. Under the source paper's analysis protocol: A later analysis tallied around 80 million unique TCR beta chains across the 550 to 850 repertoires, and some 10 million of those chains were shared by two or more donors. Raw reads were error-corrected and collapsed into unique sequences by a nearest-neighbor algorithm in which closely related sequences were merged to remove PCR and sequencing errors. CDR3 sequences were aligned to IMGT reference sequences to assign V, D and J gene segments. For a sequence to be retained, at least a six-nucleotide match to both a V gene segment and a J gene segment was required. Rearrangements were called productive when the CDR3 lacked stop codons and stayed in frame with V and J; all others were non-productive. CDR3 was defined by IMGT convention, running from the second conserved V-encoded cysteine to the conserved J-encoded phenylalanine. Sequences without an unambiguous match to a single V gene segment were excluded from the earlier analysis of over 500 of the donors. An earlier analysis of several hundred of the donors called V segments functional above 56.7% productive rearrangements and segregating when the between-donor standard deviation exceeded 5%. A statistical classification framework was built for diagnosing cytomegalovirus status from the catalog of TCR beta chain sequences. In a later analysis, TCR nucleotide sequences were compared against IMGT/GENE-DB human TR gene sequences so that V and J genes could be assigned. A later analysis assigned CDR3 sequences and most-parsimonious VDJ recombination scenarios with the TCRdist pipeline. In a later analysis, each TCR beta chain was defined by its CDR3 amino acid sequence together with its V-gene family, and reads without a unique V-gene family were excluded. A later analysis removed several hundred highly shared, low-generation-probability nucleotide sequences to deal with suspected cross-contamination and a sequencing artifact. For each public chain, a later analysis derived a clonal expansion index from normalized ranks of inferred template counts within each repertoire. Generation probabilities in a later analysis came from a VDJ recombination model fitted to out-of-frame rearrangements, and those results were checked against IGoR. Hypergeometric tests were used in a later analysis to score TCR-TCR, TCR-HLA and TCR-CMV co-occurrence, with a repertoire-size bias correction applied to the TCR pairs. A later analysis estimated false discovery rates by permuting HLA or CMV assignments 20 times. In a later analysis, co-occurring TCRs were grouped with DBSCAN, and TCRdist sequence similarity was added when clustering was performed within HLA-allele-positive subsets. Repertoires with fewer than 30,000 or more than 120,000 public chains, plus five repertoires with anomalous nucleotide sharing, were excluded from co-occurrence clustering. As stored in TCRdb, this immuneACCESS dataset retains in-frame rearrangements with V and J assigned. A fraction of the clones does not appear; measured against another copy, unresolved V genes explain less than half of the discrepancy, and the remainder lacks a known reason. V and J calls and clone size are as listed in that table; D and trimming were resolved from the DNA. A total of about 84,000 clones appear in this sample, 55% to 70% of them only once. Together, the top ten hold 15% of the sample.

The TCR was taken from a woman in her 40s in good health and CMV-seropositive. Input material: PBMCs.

The DNA reads as follows: TGCGCCAGCAGCTCCTCCTATGGCGGGACAGGGTACTATGGCTACACCTTC. It codes for CASSSSYGGTGYYGYTF. The chain is encoded by TRBV5-1 joined to TRBJ1-2; TRBD1 aligns with 9 central bases. The CDR3 covers 17 residues, taking in both the cysteine and the phenylalanine. Only the CDR3 DNA is retained, 51 bases long and in frame from the first base. Relative to germline, V is missing 3 bases and J is missing 3 bases, with 12 bases of the junction outside any gene match. Reading the germline V gene gives CDR1 SGHRS and CDR2 YFSETQ.